What follows describes a single T cell receptor beta chain. Its antigen target is currently unknown. Within one base of it there is no much larger clone, and no base qualities were kept. There are 11 amino acids in the CDR3, from cysteine to phenylalanine inclusive. Here the CDR3 DNA is all that survives: 33 bases in frame from base 1. V is reduced by 8 bases and J by 15 bases, leaving a spacing of 14 bases between them. Taken from the germline V gene, the CDR1 and CDR2 loops are MNHEY and SVGAGI. This sample is drawn from a study of T cell responses to AZD1222 COVID-19 vaccine (dated by TCRdb to about 2021). Concerning the study at large: Because spike-specific TCR depth and breadth did not differ between the two schedules, AZD1222 recipients who got a second dose at roughly 4 weeks were pooled with those who got a second dose at roughly 12 weeks. A total of 233 trial participants underwent TCR sequencing, of whom about 210 had received two doses of AZD1222 and 26 had received two doses of the MenACWY control vaccine. Trial participants were enrolled by age into 18-55, 56-69 and 70-plus year subgroups, with roughly 150, 30 and 60 TCR-sequenced participants respectively. The full study reports these points: Participants were mostly white British, with more females than males. The authors suggested clonal diversity may have been underestimated. Conclusions about previously exposed vaccinees are limited because only five or six AZD1222 recipients were SARS-CoV-2 seropositive at baseline. The 56-69-year group was small, and its depth increase did not reach significance, likely because of low power. Because no day 14 peak-response samples were available, the repertoires could be characterized only after the peak T cell response. The whole spike protein was spanned by vaccine-associated CD4 TCRs, and dominant responses were seen in regions 160-218 and 743-854. Nearly half of unique spike-specific TCRs reportedly recognized epitopes outside regions mutated in the B.1.351 and B.1.1.7 variants. After two AZD1222 doses, spike-specific TCR breadth and depth were significantly higher than at day 0 and than in MenACWY recipients.

The CDR3 regions of human TCRbeta chains were subjected to immunosequencing. In the paper's pipeline: TCRs in the repertoires were matched against a reference library of SARS-CoV-2-specific TCRs that had been generated with the MIRA antigen-specificity platform. Breadth was defined as the fraction of unique TCRs that were SARS-CoV-2-associated, and depth was defined as the fraction of total T cells that were SARS-CoV-2-associated. Using the MIRA data, every spike-specific TCR was mapped to the spike region that the TCR reacted to and assigned to either a CD4 or a CD8 class. Log10-transformed breadth and depth values were compared by one-way ANOVA with Sidak's multiple comparisons tests. Sourced from immuneACCESS, this table was stored by TCRdb with only in-frame sequences that have V and J called. A share of the clones is absent; for the studies checked, an unresolved V gene accounts for under half, and the remainder has no known explanation. The V and J calls and the clone size are those of that table, but D and trimming were determined from the DNA. Within this sample are roughly 130,000 clones, with 85% to 90% of them counted one time only. The ten largest account for 3.1% of the sample.

The sample's time point, from its label and the paper: baseline before first vaccination. The vaccinee samples were drawn from two UK trials, COV001 and COV002, one of which was a single-blind randomized controlled phase 2/3 trial testing AZD1222 (ChAdOx1 nCoV-19) in healthy adults. For TCRbeta chain sequencing, PBMC samples were collected from trial participants at day 0 and at day 28 after the second dose. The chain is encoded by TRBV6-5 joined to TRBJ1-6; the D gene cannot be resolved reliably. Here the sequenced sample was peripheral blood, taken on day 0 of AZD1222 vaccination. This receptor was taken from an adult in good health. The CDR3 amino acid sequence is: CASGELGNLHF. The nucleotide sequence is TGTGCCAGCGGCGAGCTAGGGAACCTCCACTTT.